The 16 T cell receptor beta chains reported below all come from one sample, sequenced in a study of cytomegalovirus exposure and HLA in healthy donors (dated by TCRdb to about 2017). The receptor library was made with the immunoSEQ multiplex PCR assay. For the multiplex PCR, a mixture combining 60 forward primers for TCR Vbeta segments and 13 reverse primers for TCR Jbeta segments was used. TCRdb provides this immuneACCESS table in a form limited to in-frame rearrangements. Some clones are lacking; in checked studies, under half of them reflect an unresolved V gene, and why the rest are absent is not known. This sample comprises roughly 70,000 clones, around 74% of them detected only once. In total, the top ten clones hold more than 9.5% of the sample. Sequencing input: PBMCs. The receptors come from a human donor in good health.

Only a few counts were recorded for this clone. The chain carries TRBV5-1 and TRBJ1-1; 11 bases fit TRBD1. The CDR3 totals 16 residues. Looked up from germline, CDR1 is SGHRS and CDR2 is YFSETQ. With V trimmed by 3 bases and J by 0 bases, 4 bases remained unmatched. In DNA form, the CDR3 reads TGCGCCAGCAGCTCGGACAGGGGGCAGATGAACACTGAAGCTTTCTTT. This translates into CASSSDRGQMNTEAFF.

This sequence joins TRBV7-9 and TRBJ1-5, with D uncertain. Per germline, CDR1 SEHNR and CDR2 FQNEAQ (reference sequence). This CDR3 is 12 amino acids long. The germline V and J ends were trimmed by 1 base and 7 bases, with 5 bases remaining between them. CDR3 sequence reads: CASSLGEQPQHF. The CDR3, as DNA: TGTGCCAGCAGCTTAGGTGAGCAGCCCCAGCATTTT.

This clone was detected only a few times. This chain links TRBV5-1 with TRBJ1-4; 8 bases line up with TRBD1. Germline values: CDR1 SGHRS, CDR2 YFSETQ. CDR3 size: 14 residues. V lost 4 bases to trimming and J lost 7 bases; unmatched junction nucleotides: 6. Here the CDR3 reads CASSTDRGGEKLFF. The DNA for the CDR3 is TGCGCCAGCAGCACCGACAGGGGAGGTGAAAAACTGTTTTTT. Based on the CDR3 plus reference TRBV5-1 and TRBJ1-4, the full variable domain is KAGVTQTPRYLIKTRGQQVTLSCSPISGHRSVSWYQQTPGQGLQFLFEYFSETQRNKGNFPGRFSGRQFSNSRSEMNVSTLELGDSALYLCASSTDRGGEKLFFGSGTQLSVL.

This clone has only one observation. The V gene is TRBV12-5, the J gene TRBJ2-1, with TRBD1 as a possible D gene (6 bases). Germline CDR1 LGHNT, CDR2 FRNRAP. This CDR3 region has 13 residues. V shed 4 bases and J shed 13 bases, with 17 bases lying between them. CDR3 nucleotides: TGTGCTAGTGGTTCGGACAGTTCAGGTGTACAGTTCTTC. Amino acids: CASGSDSSGVQFF.

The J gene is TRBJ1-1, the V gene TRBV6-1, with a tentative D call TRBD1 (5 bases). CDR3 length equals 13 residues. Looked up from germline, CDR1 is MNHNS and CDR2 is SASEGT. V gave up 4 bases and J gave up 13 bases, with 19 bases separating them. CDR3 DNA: TGTGCCAGCAGTGCACGAAGAACAGGTTTAGGTTTCTTT. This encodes CASSARRTGLGFF.

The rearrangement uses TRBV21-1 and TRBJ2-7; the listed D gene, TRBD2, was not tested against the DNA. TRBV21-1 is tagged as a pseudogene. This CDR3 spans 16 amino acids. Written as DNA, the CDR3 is TGTGCCAGCACCCCAGGACTAGCGGGAGGGTACTACGAGCAGTACTTC. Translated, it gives CASTPGLAGGYYEQYF.

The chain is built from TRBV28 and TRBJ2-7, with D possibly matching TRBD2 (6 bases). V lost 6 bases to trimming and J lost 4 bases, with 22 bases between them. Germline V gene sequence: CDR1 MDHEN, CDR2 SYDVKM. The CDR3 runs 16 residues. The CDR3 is CASRSAGTRHGYEQYF. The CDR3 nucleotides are TGTGCCAGCAGGTCGGCCGGGACTCGGCACGGGTACGAGCAGTACTTC.

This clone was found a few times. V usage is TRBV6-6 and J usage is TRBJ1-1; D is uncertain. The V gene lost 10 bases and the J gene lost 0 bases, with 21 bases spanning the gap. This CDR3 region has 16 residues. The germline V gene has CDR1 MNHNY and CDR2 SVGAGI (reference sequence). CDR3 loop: CATRGGIVKMNTEAFF. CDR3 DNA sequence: TGTGCCACTCGGGGTGGAATTGTTAAGATGAACACTGAAGCTTTCTTT.

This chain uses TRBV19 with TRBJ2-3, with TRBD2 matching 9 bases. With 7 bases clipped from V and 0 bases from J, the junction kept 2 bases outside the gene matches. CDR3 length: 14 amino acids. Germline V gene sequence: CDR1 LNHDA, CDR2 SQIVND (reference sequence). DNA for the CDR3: TGTGCCAGTACCGGACTAGCGAGCACAGATACGCAGTATTTT. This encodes CASTGLASTDTQYF. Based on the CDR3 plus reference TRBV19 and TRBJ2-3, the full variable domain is DGGITQSPKYLFRKEGQNVTLSCEQNLNHDAMYWYRQDPGQGLRLIYYSQIVNDFQKGDIAEGYSVSREKKESFPLTVTSAQKNPTAFYLCASTGLASTDTQYFGPGTRLTVL.

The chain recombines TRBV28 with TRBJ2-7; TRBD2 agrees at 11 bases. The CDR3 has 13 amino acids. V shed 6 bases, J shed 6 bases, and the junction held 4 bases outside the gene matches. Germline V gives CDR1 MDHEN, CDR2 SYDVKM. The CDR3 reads CASSLLAGGEQYF. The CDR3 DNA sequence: TGTGCCAGCAGCCTCCTAGCGGGAGGCGAGCAGTACTTC.

CDR3 DNA: TGTGCCAGCAGTCTAGATAAGGGGCTCGACACTGAAGCTTTCTTT. This sequence encodes CASSLDKGLDTEAFF. V gene TRBV6-1 combines with J gene TRBJ1-1, with D perhaps TRBD1 (5 bases). Germline CDR1 reads MNHNS; CDR2 reads SASEGT. The CDR3 runs 15 residues. V lost 5 bases and J lost 3, with 16 bases in between.

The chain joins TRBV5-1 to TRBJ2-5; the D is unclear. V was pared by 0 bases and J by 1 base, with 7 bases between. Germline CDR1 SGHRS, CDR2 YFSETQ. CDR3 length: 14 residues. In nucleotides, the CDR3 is TGCGCCAGCAGCTTGGACGGAGCCCAAGAGACCCAGTACTTC. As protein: CASSLDGAQETQYF. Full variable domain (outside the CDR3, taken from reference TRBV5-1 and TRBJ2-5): KAGVTQTPRYLIKTRGQQVTLSCSPISGHRSVSWYQQTPGQGLQFLFEYFSETQRNKGNFPGRFSGRQFSNSRSEMNVSTLELGDSALYLCASSLDGAQETQYFGPGTRLLVL.

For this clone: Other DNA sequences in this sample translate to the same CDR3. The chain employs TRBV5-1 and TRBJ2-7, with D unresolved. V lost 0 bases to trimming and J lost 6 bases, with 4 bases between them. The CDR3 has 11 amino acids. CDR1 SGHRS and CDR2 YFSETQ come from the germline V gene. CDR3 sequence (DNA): TGCGCCAGCAGCTTGGCGGGCGAGCAGTACTTC. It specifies CASSLAGEQYF.

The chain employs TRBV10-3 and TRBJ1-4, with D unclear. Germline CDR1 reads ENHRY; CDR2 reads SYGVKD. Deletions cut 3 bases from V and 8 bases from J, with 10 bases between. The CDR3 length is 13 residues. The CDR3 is CAISEDRGEKLFF. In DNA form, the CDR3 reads TGTGCCATCAGTGAAGATAGAGGAGAAAAACTGTTTTTT.

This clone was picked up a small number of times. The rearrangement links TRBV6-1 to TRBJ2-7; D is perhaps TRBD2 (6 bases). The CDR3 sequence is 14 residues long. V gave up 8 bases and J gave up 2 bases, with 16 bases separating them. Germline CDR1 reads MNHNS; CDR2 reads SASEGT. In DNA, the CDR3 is TGTGCCAGCCTCGATGGGGACTTCACCTACGAGCAGTACTTC. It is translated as CASLDGDFTYEQYF.

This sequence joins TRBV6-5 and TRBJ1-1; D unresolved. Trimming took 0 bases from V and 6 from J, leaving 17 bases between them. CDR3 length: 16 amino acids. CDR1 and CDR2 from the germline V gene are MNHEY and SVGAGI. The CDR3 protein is CASSYSEGIQRAEAFF. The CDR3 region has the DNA TGTGCCAGCAGTTACTCTGAGGGAATTCAACGTGCTGAAGCTTTCTTT.